Presented here are 2 T cell receptor beta chains from one specimen sequenced in a study of blood T cells in healthy people across ages. Next came a second PCR, run for about 7 to 12 cycles, which used a sample-barcoded 5' primer along with a J-beta primer mix. TCRdb independently ran MiXCR on the 5' RACE reads; one entry per CDR3 protein. The sample lists some 1.1 million distinct CDR3 sequences, 35% to 45% occurring once. Material for sequencing was blood. These receptors were taken from a man between 18 and 35 years old in good health.

At least ten counts were recorded for this clonotype. The chain's CDR3 is CASSLGASNQPQHF. CDR3 DNA sequence: TGTGCCAGCAGTTTAGGGGCTAGCAATCAGCCCCAGCATTTT. V gene TRBV12-3 or TRBV12-4 combines with J gene TRBJ1-5; no reliable D call. V shed 1 base and J shed 0 bases, with 4 bases lying between them. CDR3 length: 14 amino acids.

The genes are TRBV19 and TRBJ2-1; 12 nucleotides align to TRBD2. Germline values: CDR1 LNHDA, CDR2 SQIVND (reference sequence). Trimming at V came to 10 bases and at J to 5 bases, leaving 6 bases not matched to a gene. CDR3 length: 14 amino acids. CDR3 nucleotides: TGTGCCACTATCAGGACTAGCGGGGACAATGAGCAGTTCTTC. Its protein is CATIRTSGDNEQFF.